This T cell receptor beta chain was sequenced for a study of OX40 agonist ivuxolimab in advanced cancers. The wider study: Hepatocellular carcinoma, melanoma, renal cell or head and neck cancer affected the dose-escalation patients. Those enrolled were approximately 83% male, with a mean age of about 66 years and ages from roughly 23 to 80. Three patients showed partial responses: one hepatocellular carcinoma and two cutaneous melanoma cases. Points from the study as a whole: Expanded clones belonging to CD8+ T cells outnumbered, on average, those of CD4+.

J was trimmed by 7 bases and V by 6 bases; bases with no gene match: 9. Germline V CDR1 and CDR2: SEHNR, FQNEAQ (reference sequence). The CDR3 sequence is 15 residues long. As concerns this clone: Its specificity is not known.

The method was immunoSEQ multiplex PCR; TCRdb's version includes in-frame clones alone and lacks a portion of them. The sample yields around 62,000 clones, about 79% seen once. This sequence joins TRBV7-9 and TRBJ2-2; 9 bases are shared with TRBD1. This specimen was CD4+ or CD8+ T cells sorted from blood, taken in a trial of the OX40 agonist ivuxolimab. This clonotype was obtained from an adult with an advanced solid tumor such as melanoma, head and neck, liver or kidney cancer. This CDR3 is CASRTGTGLGGELFF. The CDR3 nucleotides read TGTGCCAGCAGAACCGGGACAGGGTTGGGCGGGGAGCTGTTTTTT.